The source of this TCR beta chain is a study of control samples from healthy donors and cancer patients. Using immunoSEQ multiplex PCR, the repertoire was profiled, and TCRdb retains in-frame clones only, with some absent. This sample carries about 90,000 clones, 85% to 95% of them seen once, and the ten largest clones take approximately 1.5%. Unmatched junction bases numbered 8, after V lost 2 bases and J lost 0 bases. From germline, CDR1 is LGHNA and CDR2 YNFKEQ. There are 17 residues in the CDR3. The receptor's source is a woman aged 30 to 39 in good health. The specimen was blood. The rearrangement uses TRBV4-2 and TRBJ1-1; 8 bases fit TRBD1. The DNA of the CDR3 is TGTGCCAGCAGCCAATCCCGGACAGGGATCATGAACACTGAAGCTTTCTTT. This translates into CASSQSRTGIMNTEAFF.